Listed below are T cell receptor beta chains from one sample, sequenced in a study of shared clonotypes between healthy human individuals. TCRdb keeps only in-frame clones here, not all; method: immunoSEQ multiplex PCR. The sample contains over a million clones, around 78% of which appear only once. Source material: memory CD4+ T cells from PBMCs. The receptors originated from a man between 18 and 29 years old in good health. Some clones in this sample may be carry-over from other donors' samples. Each CDR3 is given with its conserved first and last residue. D genes are given only for firm matches. Expanded clones get a size class; other rows say once, few or many, or leave the size out.

v_call	clone_size	j_call	d_call	cdr3_aa	cdr3_nt
TRBV5-1	.	TRBJ2-3	TRBD1	CASRGTVTDTQYF	TGCGCCAGCAGGGGGACAGTCACAGATACGCAGTATTTT
TRBV5-6	.	TRBJ1-2	.	CASSSSLGGNYGYTF	TGTGCCAGCAGCAGCTCCCTTGGGGGCAACTATGGCTACACCTTC
TRBV28	.	TRBJ1-5	.	CASSLGQSNQPQHF	TGTGCCAGCAGTTTAGGGCAGAGCAATCAGCCCCAGCATTTT
TRBV4-3	few	TRBJ2-7	.	CASSRRKGTEQYF	TGCGCCAGCAGCCGACGGAAGGGTACTGAGCAGTACTTC
TRBV6-1	once	TRBJ1-2	TRBD1	CASSVGQGNYGYTF	TGTGCCAGCAGCGTAGGACAGGGGAACTATGGCTACACCTTC
TRBV2	.	TRBJ2-3	.	CASTSAWGADTQYF	TGTGCCAGCACTTCGGCCTGGGGAGCAGATACGCAGTATTTT
TRBV9	.	TRBJ2-4	TRBD1	CASSTPDREENIQYF	TGTGCCAGCAGCACCCCTGACAGGGAAGAAAACATTCAGTACTTC
TRBV19	.	TRBJ1-2	.	CASRWRGGYTF	TGTGCCAGTAGATGGCGGGGCGGCTACACCTTC
TRBV18	once	TRBJ2-1	TRBD1	CASSDRVASNEQFF	TGTGCCAGCTCGGACAGGGTAGCGAGCAATGAGCAGTTCTTC
TRBV28	.	TRBJ1-5	TRBD1	CASSRPTGDNQPQHF	TGTGCCAGCAGCCGTCCGACAGGGGACAATCAGCCCCAGCATTTT
TRBV4-1	.	TRBJ2-7	TRBD2	CASSVGGSIYEQYF	TGCGCCAGTAGCGTGGGCGGGAGCATCTACGAGCAGTACTTC
TRBV28	.	TRBJ1-4	TRBD1	CASSLVRGRRETF	TGTGCCAGCAGTTTGGTTAGGGGGCGCCGAGAAACATTT
TRBV6-1	.	TRBJ1-4	.	CASSESSNRVGEKLFF	TGTGCCAGCAGTGAATCTAGCAACAGGGTGGGTGAAAAACTGTTTTTT
TRBV2	.	TRBJ2-7	TRBD1	CGTGNYEQYF	TGTGGGACAGGGAATTACGAGCAGTACTTC
TRBV6-5	once	TRBJ2-1	TRBD2	CASSYQAGVRNEQFF	TGTGCCAGCAGTTACCAGGCGGGAGTACGCAATGAGCAGTTCTTC
TRBV5-6	.	TRBJ1-2	TRBD1	CASSIGQGTFYGYTF	TGTGCCAGCAGCATAGGACAGGGGACGTTCTATGGCTACACCTTC
TRBV7-2	.	TRBJ1-5	.	CASSLAGEGNQPQHF	TGTGCCAGCAGCTTAGCGGGGGAGGGAAATCAGCCCCAGCATTTT
TRBV2	.	TRBJ2-1	.	CASSEQGRGDEQFF	TGTGCCAGCAGTGAACAGGGCCGTGGCGATGAGCAGTTCTTC
TRBV7-2	few	TRBJ2-7	TRBD2	CASSLGPSGYEQYF	TGTGCCAGCAGCTTAGGCCCTAGCGGCTACGAGCAGTACTTC
TRBV9	.	TRBJ2-7	TRBD1	CASSVTGTGYSYEQYF	TGTGCCAGCAGCGTTACGGGGACAGGGTACTCCTACGAGCAGTACTTC
TRBV5-1	.	TRBJ2-1	.	CASSFAGGTLSPEQFF	TGCGCCAGCAGCTTTGCGGGCGGGACTCTAAGTCCTGAGCAGTTCTTC
TRBV19	.	TRBJ2-1	.	CASSARGRAGEGANEQFF	TGTGCCAGTAGTGCCCGTGGGAGAGCGGGCGAGGGGGCAAATGAGCAGTTCTTC
TRBV20-1	.	TRBJ1-1	.	CSARSGFEAFF	TGCAGTGCTAGATCCGGGTTTGAAGCTTTCTTT
TRBV7-2	.	TRBJ2-3	.	CATARWAGRTDTQYF	TGTGCCACAGCCAGGTGGGCGGGTCGGACAGATACGCAGTATTTT
TRBV4-2	.	TRBJ2-7	.	CASSWGHSGEQYF	TGTGCCAGCAGCTGGGGCCACAGCGGCGAGCAGTACTTC
TRBV5-4	.	TRBJ2-1	TRBD1	CASSLAPGQTYNEQFF	TGTGCCAGCAGCTTGGCCCCGGGACAGACCTACAATGAGCAGTTCTTC
TRBV5-6	.	TRBJ1-2	TRBD1	CASSRDRYYGYTF	TGTGCCAGCAGCCGGGACAGGTACTATGGCTACACCTTC
TRBV4-2	.	TRBJ2-1	TRBD2	CASSQVTLAGGVAYNEQFF	TGTGCCAGCAGCCAAGTGACTTTAGCGGGAGGGGTCGCCTACAATGAGCAGTTCTTC
TRBV11-3	.	TRBJ1-1	.	CASSPNTGGGDTEAFF	TGTGCCAGCAGCCCTAATACGGGGGGAGGTGACACTGAAGCTTTCTTT
TRBV28	.	TRBJ2-5	.	CASSPSRPSRGGETQYF	TGTGCCAGTAGTCCCTCCCGGCCCTCCAGGGGTGGAGAGACCCAGTACTTC
TRBV10-1	.	TRBJ2-3	TRBD2	CASSSGRRSGTQYF	TGCGCCAGCAGTAGCGGGAGGAGGTCGGGTACGCAGTATTTT
TRBV28	.	TRBJ2-7	.	CASRTGASYEQYF	TGTGCCAGCAGGACGGGAGCCAGCTACGAGCAGTACTTC
TRBV19	once	TRBJ2-1	.	CASSDTGRGNEQFF	TGTGCCAGTAGTGACACGGGACGGGGCAATGAGCAGTTCTTC
TRBV28	once	TRBJ2-6	.	CASSTLSAERNSGANVLTF	TGTGCCAGCAGTACACTGTCAGCGGAAAGAAACTCTGGGGCCAACGTCCTGACTTTC